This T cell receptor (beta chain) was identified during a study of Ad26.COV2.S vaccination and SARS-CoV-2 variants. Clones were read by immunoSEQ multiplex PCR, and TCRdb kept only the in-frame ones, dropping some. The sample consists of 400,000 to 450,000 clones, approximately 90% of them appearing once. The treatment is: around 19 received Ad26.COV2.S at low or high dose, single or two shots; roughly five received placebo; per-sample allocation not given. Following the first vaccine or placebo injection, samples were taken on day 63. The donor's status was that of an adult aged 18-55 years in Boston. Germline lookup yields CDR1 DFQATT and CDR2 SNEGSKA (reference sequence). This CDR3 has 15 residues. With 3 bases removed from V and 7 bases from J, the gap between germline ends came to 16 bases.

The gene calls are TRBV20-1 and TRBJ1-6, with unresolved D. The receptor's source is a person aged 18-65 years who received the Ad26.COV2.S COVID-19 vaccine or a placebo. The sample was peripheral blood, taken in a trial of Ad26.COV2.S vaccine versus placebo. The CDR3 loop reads CSASPDLLENSPLHF. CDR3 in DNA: TGCAGTGCTAGTCCCGACCTACTGGAGAATTCACCCCTCCACTTT.